Reported below is one TCR beta chain. These data are taken from a study of T-cell reconstitution after alpha-beta-depleted transplantation in children. Germline assignment: CDR1 SGHRS and CDR2 YFSETQ. There are 20 residues in the CDR3. Trimming removed 4 bases from V and 2 bases from J, with 30 bases in between. Unique molecular identifiers were used to barcode this TCRbeta library. Each CDR3 protein gets one entry after TCRdb re-called the PCR reads with MiXCR. The data hold a few hundred thousand distinct CDR3 sequences, with approximately 9.7% observed a single time. V usage is TRBV5-1 and J usage is TRBJ2-5; D perhaps matches TRBD1 (6 bases). The source of this sequence is a human donor who donated a stem cell graft to a child with SCID. The material was PBMCs from the stem cell graft donor, obtained from the stem cell graft. The DNA for the CDR3 is TGCGCCAGCAGCCACCTTCCCGGGACACCTACCCCCTTAAATCAAGAGACCCAGTACTTC. It encodes CASSHLPGTPTPLNQETQYF.